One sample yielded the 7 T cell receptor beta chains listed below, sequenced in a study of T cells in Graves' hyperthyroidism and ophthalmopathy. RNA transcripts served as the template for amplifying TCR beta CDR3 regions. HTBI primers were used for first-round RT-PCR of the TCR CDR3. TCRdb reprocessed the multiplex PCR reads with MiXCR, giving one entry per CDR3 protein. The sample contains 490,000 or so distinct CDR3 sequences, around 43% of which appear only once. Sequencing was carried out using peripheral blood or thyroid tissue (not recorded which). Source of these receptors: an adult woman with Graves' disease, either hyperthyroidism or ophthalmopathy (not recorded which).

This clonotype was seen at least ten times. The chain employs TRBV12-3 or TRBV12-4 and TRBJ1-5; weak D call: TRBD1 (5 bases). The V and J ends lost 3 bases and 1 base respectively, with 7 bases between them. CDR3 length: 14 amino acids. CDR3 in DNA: TGTGCCAGCAGTTTTGCAGGGAGCAATCAGCCCCAGCATTTT. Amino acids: CASSFAGSNQPQHF.

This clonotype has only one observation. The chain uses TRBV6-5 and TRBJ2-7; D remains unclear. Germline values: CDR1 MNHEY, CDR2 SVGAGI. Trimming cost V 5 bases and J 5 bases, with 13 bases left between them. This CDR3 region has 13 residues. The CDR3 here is CASSTGYKDEQYF. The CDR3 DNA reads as TGTGCCAGCAGTACGGGCTACAAGGACGAGCAGTACTTC.

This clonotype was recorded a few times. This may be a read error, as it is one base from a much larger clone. The CDR3 reads CASSLWLYEQYF. The CDR3 DNA sequence: TGTGCCAGCAGCTTATGGTTGTACGAGCAGTACTTC. The V call is TRBV7-9, the J call TRBJ2-7; D ambiguous. This CDR3 region has 12 residues. Germline V gives CDR1 SEHNR, CDR2 FQNEAQ (reference sequence). V shed 2 bases and J shed 4 bases, with 6 bases lying between them. Using reference TRBV7-9 and TRBJ2-7 for the parts outside the CDR3, the full variable domain is DTGVSQNPRHKITKRGQNVTFRCDPISEHNRLYWYRQTLGQGPEFLTYFQNEAQLEKSRLLSDRFSAERPKGSFSTLEIQRTEQGDSAMYLCASSLWLYEQYFGPGTRLTVT.

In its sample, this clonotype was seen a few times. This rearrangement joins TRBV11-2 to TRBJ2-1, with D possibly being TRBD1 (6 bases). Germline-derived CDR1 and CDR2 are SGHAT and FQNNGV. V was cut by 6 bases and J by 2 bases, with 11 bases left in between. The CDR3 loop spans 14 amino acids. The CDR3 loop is CASSPGDAYNEQFF. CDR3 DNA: TGTGCCAGCAGTCCAGGGGACGCCTACAATGAGCAGTTCTTC.

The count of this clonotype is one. This CDR3 is CAISESGATNTEAFF. CDR3 DNA: TGTGCCATCAGTGAGTCAGGAGCGACGAACACTGAAGCTTTCTTT. The V call is TRBV10-3, the J call TRBJ1-1, with unresolved D. The CDR3 runs to 15 residues. Germline-derived CDR1 and CDR2 are ENHRY and SYGVKD. Trimming pared 0 bases from V and 1 base from J, leaving 9 bases between.

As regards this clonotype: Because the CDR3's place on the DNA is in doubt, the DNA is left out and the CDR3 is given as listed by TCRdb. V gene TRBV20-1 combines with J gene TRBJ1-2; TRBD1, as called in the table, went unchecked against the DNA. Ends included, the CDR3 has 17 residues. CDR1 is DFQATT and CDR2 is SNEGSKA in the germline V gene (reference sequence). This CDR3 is CSAYTRDTFGALYGYTF.

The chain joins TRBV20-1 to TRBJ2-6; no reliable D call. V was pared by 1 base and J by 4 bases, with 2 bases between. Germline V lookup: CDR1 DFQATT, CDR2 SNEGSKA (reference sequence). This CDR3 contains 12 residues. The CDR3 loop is CSARAGANVLTF. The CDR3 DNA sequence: TGCAGTGCTAGAGCGGGGGCCAACGTCCTGACTTTC.